The clone carrying this TCR beta chain has a count of ten or more. This sample is part of a study of regulatory T cells in long-lasting Graves disease. Time point denoted: persistent/refractory GD, antithyroid drugs over 5 years with positive TRAb. Generation of the TCR library employed RNA extracted from PBMCs. To make TCR beta libraries, researchers used iRepertoire HTBI primers and Arm-PCR of CDR3 regions. Each CDR3 protein is one row after TCRdb ran MiXCR on the multiplex PCR reads. The repertoire includes roughly 450,000 distinct CDR3 sequences, roughly 23% of them detected once, and about an eighth sits in the top ten. Germline lookup yields CDR1 MDHEN and CDR2 SYDVKM. This CDR3 region has 16 residues. V lost 7 bases and J lost 1; bases outside the gene matches: 10.

This TCR derives from a female donor with Graves disease. The gene calls are TRBV28 and TRBJ1-5; 7 bases line up with TRBD1. Sequencing used peripheral blood mononuclear cells (PBMCs), obtained when the disease was refractory, from a patient treated with antithyroid drugs. The CDR3 loop is CASTIQGTLSNQPQHF. The CDR3 region has the DNA TGTGCCAGCACTATACAGGGGACGTTAAGCAATCAGCCCCAGCATTTT.